Shown below are 19 T cell receptor beta chains from a single sample sequenced in a study of cytomegalovirus exposure and HLA in healthy donors. The method was immunoSEQ multiplex PCR; TCRdb's version includes in-frame clones alone and lacks a portion of them. Of over 150,000 clones listed, around nine tenths are singletons. Sample: PBMCs. Every receptor here comes from a woman under 30 in good health and CMV-seropositive.

The genes are TRBV6-5 and TRBJ2-5; 10 bases match TRBD1. CDR1 is MNHEY and CDR2 is SVGAGI in the germline V gene. The CDR3 covers 15 residues. With V trimmed by 5 bases and J by 2 bases, 5 bases remained unmatched. The CDR3, as DNA: TGTGCCAGCAGTCTAGGACAGGGGGTGCAAGAGACCCAGTACTTC. Residues: CASSLGQGVQETQYF.

This chain connects TRBV2 to TRBJ2-7, with 9 nucleotides matching TRBD1. J gave up 2 bases and V 6 bases, and 8 bases lay outside the gene matches. CDR1 SNHLY and CDR2 FYNNEI come from the germline V gene. The length of the CDR3 is 15 residues. The CDR3 DNA reads TGTGCCAGCAGAGAACCGGGACAGGGAACCTACGAGCAGTACTTC. Its protein product is CASREPGQGTYEQYF.

V usage is TRBV5-6 and J usage is TRBJ1-2; D is perhaps TRBD1 (6 bases). From germline, CDR1 is SGHDT and CDR2 YYEEEE. This CDR3 spans 13 amino acids. V was pared by 5 bases and J by 2 bases, with 10 bases between. The CDR3 region is CASSPDRNYGYTF. CDR3 DNA sequence: TGTGCCAGCAGTCCTGACAGGAACTATGGCTACACCTTC. The whole variable domain, filled in from reference TRBV5-6 and TRBJ1-2, reads DAGVTQSPTHLIKTRGQQVTLRCSPKSGHDTVSWYQQALGQGPQFIFQYYEEEERQRGNFPDRFSGHQFPNYSSELNVNALLLGDSALYLCASSPDRNYGYTFGSGTRLTVV.

CDR3 in amino acids: CASSRRSTDTQYF. Written as DNA, the CDR3 is TGTGCCAGCTCCCGGCGGAGCACAGATACGCAGTATTTT. The chain employs TRBV6-6 and TRBJ2-3; D is ambiguous. Trimming took 8 bases from V and 0 from J, leaving 9 bases between them. This CDR3 contains 13 residues. Germline CDR1 and CDR2: MNHNY and SVGAGI (reference sequence).

V and J are TRBV4-2 and TRBJ2-1, with 13 bases aligning to TRBD2. The CDR3 contains 16 residues. With 2 bases clipped from V and 7 bases from J, the junction kept 5 bases outside the gene matches. The germline gives CDR1 LGHNA, CDR2 YNFKEQ. CDR3 in amino acids: CASSQRLAGGRNEQFF. CDR3 coding DNA: TGTGCCAGCAGCCAACGACTAGCGGGAGGCCGGAATGAGCAGTTCTTC.

The genes are TRBV27 and TRBJ2-3; no reliable D call. Germline V gene lookup returns CDR1 MNHEY and CDR2 SMNVEV (reference sequence). Trimming left V 6 bases short and J 4 bases short, with 17 bases between. The CDR3 totals 15 residues. The CDR3 region is CASSHLSYGADTQYF. The CDR3 nucleotides read TGTGCCAGCAGCCACCTGAGTTATGGTGCAGATACGCAGTATTTT.

The gene calls are TRBV7-9 and TRBJ2-1, with 12 nucleotides matching TRBD2. This CDR3 is built from 13 residues. The germline CDR1 and CDR2 sequences are SEHNR and FQNEAQ (reference sequence). The CDR3 DNA sequence: TGTACAATCCGACTAGCGGGAGAAAATGAGCAGTTCTTC. This gives the protein CTIRLAGENEQFF.

Of note for this clone: This specimen includes other DNA sequences encoding the same CDR3. This rearrangement joins TRBV14 to TRBJ1-2; no definite D call. This CDR3 contains 13 residues. Trimming removed 2 bases at V and 7 bases at J, with 11 bases between. The germline V gene has CDR1 SGHDN and CDR2 FVKESK. The CDR3 region is CASSQSRGSGYTF. The CDR3 nucleotides read TGTGCCAGCAGCCAATCCCGGGGATCTGGCTACACCTTC.

The chain couples TRBV29-1 to TRBJ1-2, with D hard to call. Germline values: CDR1 SQVTM, CDR2 ANQGSEA. The CDR3 totals 11 residues. Trimming left V 4 bases short and J 2 bases short, with 5 bases between. CDR3 nucleotide sequence: TGCAGCGTTGTGGAGAACTATGGCTACACCTTC. It encodes CSVVENYGYTF. The whole variable domain, remainder taken from reference TRBV29-1 and TRBJ1-2, is SAVISQKPSRDICQRGTSLTIQCQVDSQVTMMFWYRQQPGQSLTLIATANQGSEATYESGFVIDKFPISRPNLTFSTLTVSNMSPEDSSIYLCSVVENYGYTFGSGTRLTVV.

The rearrangement joins TRBV5-6 to TRBJ2-2, with TRBD1 matching over 8 bases. Germline CDR1 and CDR2: SGHDT and YYEEEE. Losses at the gene ends were 2 bases for V and 5 bases for J; bases not matched to a gene: 11. The CDR3 has 17 residues. The CDR3 region has the DNA TGTGCCAGCAGCTTCATTAGTGACAGGGGCGGGACCGGGGAGCTGTTTTTT. It codes for CASSFISDRGGTGELFF. Full variable domain (outside the CDR3, taken from reference TRBV5-6 and TRBJ2-2): DAGVTQSPTHLIKTRGQQVTLRCSPKSGHDTVSWYQQALGQGPQFIFQYYEEEERQRGNFPDRFSGHQFPNYSSELNVNALLLGDSALYLCASSFISDRGGTGELFFGEGSRLTVL.

This clone showed up just once. This chain connects TRBV5-1 to TRBJ2-1; D unresolved. Trimming took 5 bases from V and 7 from J, leaving 13 bases between them. This CDR3 region has 13 residues. Germline loops: CDR1 SGHRS, CDR2 YFSETQ. Here the CDR3 reads CASSLVLYNEQFF. CDR3 sequence (DNA): TGCGCCAGCAGTTTAGTTCTTTATAATGAGCAGTTCTTC.

The chain has TRBV28 and TRBJ1-3, with D perhaps TRBD1 (6 bases). V lost 5 bases and J lost 3, with 23 bases in between. Germline assignment: CDR1 MDHEN and CDR2 SYDVKM. The CDR3 loop spans 18 amino acids. The CDR3 bases are TGTGCCAGCAGTCTACCATCCCAGGGGCCATTCGGTGGAAACACCATATATTTT. Its translation is CASSLPSQGPFGGNTIYF.

The chain carries TRBV6-5 and TRBJ1-4; the D gene is possibly TRBD1 (6 bases). Deletions cut 7 bases from V and 0 bases from J, with 12 bases between. The CDR3 extends over 15 amino acids. Germline CDR1 MNHEY, CDR2 SVGAGI. CDR3 residues: CASTEQGATNEKLFF. The CDR3 DNA reads as TGTGCCAGCACCGAACAGGGCGCAACTAATGAAAAACTGTTTTTT.

The chain joins TRBV7-9 to TRBJ2-7; a weak D match, TRBD2 (5 bases). CDR1 and CDR2 (germline): SEHNR, FQNEAQ (reference sequence). The CDR3 sequence is 14 residues long. V shed 3 bases and J shed 3 bases, with 12 bases lying between them. The CDR3 nucleotides read TGTGCCAGCAGCTTCGGAGGAAAGGACTACGAGCAGTACTTC. This encodes CASSFGGKDYEQYF.

This clone was seen just once. J is TRBJ2-7 and V is TRBV5-1; 7 nucleotides align to TRBD2. CDR3 length: 15 residues. V trimming: 4 bases; J trimming: 3 bases; junction bases outside the gene matches: 10. Germline V gene sequence: CDR1 SGHRS, CDR2 YFSETQ. The CDR3 region is CASSPNAGALYEQYF. CDR3 nucleotide sequence: TGCGCCAGCAGCCCAAACGCGGGAGCCCTCTACGAGCAGTACTTC.

The chain recombines TRBV6-1 with TRBJ2-2, with a weak D call TRBD2 (5 bases). CDR3 length equals 14 residues. The V and J ends lost 6 bases and 1 base respectively, with 9 bases between them. Germline loops: CDR1 MNHNS, CDR2 SASEGT. Written as DNA, the CDR3 is TGTGCCAGCAGGGACTCCGAGAACACCGGGGAGCTGTTTTTT. It yields the protein CASRDSENTGELFF.

This rearrangement joins TRBV19 to TRBJ1-5; TRBD1 might be the D (6 bases). The V gene's germline CDR1 is LNHDA and CDR2 SQIVND (reference sequence). CDR3 length: 14 amino acids. The V end was cut by 6 bases, the J end by 5 bases, with 14 bases between. CDR3 sequence (DNA): TGTGCCAGTAGACACAGGGCACCTCATCAGCCCCAGCATTTT. This encodes CASRHRAPHQPQHF. The whole variable domain, remainder taken from reference TRBV19 and TRBJ1-5, is DGGITQSPKYLFRKEGQNVTLSCEQNLNHDAMYWYRQDPGQGLRLIYYSQIVNDFQKGDIAEGYSVSREKKESFPLTVTSAQKNPTAFYLCASRHRAPHQPQHFGDGTRLSIL.

The chain links TRBV2 to TRBJ2-3; TRBD2 matches at 8 bases. V lost 6 bases to trimming and J lost 4 bases; unmatched junction nucleotides: 9. The CDR3 extends over 15 amino acids. Germline assignment: CDR1 SNHLY and CDR2 FYNNEI. CDR3 region: CASSAKAGVADTQYF. The CDR3 bases are TGTGCCAGCAGCGCCAAAGCGGGAGTGGCAGATACGCAGTATTTT.

CDR3 in amino acids: CSVEGRMNTEAFF. The CDR3 DNA reads TGCAGCGTTGAAGGGCGGATGAACACTGAAGCTTTCTTT. The chain links TRBV29-1 to TRBJ1-1; no clear D gene. This CDR3 spans 13 amino acids. V was pared by 1 base and J by 0 bases, with 6 bases between. Germline V lookup: CDR1 SQVTM, CDR2 ANQGSEA.